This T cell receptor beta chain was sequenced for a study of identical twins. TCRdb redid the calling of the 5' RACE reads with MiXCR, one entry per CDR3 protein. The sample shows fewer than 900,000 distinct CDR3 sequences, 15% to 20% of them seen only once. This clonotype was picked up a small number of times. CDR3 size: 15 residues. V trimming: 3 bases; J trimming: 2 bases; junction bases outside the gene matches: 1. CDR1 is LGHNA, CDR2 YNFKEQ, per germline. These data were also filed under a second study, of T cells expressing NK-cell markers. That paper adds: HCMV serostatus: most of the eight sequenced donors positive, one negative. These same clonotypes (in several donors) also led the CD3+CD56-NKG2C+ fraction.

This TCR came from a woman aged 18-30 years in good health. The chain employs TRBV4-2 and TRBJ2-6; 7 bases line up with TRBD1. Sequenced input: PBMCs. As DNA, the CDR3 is TGTGCCAGCAGCCAGACAGGGCCTGGGGCCAACGTCCTGACTTTC. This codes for CASSQTGPGANVLTF.